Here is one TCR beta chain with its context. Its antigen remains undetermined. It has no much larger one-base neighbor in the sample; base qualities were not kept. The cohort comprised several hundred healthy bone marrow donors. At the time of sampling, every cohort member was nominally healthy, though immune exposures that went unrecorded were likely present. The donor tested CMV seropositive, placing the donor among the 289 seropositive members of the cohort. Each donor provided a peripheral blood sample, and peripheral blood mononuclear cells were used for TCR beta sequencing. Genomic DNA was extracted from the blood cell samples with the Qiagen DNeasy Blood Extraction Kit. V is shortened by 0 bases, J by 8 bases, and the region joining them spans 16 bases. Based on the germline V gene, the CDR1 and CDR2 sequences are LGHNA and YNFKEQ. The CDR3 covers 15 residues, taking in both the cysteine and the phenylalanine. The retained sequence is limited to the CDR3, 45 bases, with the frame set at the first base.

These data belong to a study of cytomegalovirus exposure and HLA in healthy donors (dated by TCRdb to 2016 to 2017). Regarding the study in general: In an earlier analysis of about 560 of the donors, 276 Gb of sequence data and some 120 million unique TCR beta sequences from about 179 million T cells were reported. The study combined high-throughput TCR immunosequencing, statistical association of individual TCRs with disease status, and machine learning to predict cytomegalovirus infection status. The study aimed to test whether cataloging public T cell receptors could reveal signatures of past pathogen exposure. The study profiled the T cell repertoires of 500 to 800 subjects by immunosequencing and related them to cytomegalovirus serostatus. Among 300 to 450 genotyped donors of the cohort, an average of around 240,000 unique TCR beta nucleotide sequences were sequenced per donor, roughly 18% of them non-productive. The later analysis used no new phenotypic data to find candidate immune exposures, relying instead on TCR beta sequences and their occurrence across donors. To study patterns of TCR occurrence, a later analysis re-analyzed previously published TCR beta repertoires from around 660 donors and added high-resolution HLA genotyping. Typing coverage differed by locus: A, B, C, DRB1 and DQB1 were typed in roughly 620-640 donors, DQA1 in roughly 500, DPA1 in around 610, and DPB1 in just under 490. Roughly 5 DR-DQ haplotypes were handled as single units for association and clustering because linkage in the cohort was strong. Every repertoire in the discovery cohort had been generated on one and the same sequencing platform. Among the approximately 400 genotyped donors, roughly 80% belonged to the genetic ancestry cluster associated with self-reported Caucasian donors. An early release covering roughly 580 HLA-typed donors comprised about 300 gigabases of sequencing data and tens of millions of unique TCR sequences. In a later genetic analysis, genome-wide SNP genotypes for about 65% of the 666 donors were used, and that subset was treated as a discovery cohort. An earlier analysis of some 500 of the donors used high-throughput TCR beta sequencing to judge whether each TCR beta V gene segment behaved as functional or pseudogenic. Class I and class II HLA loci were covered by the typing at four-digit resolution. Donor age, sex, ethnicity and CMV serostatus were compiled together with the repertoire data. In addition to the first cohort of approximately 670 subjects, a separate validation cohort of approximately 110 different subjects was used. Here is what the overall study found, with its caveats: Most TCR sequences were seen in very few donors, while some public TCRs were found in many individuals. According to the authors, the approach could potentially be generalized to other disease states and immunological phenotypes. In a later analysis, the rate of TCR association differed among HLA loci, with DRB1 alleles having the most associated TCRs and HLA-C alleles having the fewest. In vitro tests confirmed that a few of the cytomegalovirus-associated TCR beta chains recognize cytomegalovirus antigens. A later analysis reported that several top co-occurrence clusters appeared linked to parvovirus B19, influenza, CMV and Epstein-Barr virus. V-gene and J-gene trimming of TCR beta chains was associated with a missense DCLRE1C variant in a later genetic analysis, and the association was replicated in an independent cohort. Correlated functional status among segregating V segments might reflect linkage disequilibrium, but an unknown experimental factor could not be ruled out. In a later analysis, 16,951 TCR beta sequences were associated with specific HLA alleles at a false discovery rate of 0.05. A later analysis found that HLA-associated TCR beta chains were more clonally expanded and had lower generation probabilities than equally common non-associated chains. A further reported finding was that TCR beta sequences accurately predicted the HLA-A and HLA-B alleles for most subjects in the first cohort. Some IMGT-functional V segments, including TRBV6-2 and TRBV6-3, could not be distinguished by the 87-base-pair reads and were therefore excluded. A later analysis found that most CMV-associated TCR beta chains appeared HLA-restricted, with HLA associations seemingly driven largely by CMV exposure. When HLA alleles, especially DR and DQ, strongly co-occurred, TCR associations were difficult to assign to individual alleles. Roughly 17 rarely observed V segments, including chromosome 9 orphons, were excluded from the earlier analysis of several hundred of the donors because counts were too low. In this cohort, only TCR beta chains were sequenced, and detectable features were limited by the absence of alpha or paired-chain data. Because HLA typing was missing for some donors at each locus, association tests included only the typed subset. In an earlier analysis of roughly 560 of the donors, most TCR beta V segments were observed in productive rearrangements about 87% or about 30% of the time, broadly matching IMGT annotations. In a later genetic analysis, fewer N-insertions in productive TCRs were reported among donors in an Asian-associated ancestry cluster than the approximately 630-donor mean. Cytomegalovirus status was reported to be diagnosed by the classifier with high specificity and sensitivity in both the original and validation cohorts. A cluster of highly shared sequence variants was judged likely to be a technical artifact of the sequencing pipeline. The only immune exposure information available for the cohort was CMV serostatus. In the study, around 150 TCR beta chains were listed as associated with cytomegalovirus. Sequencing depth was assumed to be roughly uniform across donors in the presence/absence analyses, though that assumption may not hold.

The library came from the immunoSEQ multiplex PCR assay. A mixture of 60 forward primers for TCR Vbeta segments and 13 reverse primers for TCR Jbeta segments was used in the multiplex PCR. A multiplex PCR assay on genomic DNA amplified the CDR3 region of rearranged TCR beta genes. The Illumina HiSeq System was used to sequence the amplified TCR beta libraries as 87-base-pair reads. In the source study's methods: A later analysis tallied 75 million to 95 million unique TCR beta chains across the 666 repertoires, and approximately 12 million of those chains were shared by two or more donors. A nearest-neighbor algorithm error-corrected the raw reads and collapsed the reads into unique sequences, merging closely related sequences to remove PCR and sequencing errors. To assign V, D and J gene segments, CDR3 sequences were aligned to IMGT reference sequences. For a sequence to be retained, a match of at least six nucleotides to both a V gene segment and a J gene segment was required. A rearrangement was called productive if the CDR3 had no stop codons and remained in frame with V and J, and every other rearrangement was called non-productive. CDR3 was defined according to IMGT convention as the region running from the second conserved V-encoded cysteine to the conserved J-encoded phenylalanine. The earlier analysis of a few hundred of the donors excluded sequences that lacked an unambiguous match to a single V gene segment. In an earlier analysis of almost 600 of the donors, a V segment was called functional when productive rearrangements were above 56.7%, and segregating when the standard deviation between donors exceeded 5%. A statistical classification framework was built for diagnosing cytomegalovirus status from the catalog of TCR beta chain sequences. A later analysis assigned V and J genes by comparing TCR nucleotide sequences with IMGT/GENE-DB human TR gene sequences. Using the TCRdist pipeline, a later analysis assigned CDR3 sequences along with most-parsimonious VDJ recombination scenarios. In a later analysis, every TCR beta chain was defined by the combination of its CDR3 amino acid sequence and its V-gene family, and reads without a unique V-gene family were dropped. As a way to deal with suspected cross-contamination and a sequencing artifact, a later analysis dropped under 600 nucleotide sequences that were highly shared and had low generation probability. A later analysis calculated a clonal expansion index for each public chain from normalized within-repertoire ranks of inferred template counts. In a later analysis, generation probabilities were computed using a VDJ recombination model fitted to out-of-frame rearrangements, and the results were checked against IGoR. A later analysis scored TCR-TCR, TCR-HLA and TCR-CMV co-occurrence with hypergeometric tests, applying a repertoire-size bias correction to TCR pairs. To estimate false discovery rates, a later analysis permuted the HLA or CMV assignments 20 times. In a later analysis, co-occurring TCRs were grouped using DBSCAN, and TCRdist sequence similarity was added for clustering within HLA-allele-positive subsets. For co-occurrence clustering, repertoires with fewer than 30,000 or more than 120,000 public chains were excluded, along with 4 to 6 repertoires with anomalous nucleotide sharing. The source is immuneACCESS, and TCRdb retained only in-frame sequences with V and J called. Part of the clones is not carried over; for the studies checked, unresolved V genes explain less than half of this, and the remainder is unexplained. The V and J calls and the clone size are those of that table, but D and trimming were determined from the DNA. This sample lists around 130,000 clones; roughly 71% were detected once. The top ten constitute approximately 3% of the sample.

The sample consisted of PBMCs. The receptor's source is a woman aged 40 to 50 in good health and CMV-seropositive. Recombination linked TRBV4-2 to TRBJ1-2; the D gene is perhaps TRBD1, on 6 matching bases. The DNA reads TGTGCCAGCAGCCAAGATCTAGGGCAGGGGAGAGGCTACACCTTC. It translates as CASSQDLGQGRGYTF.